These 7 T cell receptor beta chains share one sample of origin, sequenced in a study of T cells after yellow fever vaccination. TCRdb ran MiXCR on the 5' RACE reads and lists one entry per CDR3 protein. The data show some 240,000 distinct CDR3 sequences, about 5.2% seen once. The source material was CD4+ T cells sorted from PBMCs, sampled on the day of the yellow fever booster vaccination. These receptors were taken from a man between 18 and 29 years old who received the YFV17D yellow fever vaccine.

This chain links TRBV29-1 with TRBJ1-1; tentatively, D is TRBD1 (6 bases). The CDR3 is 13 residues long. Germline loops: CDR1 SQVTM, CDR2 ANQGSEA. V was shortened by 8 bases and J by 4 bases, with 17 bases between the two germline ends. The CDR3 loop reads CSLGGGEGTEAFF. In DNA, the CDR3 is TGCAGCCTCGGAGGGGGGGAGGGCACTGAAGCTTTCTTT. The whole variable domain, remainder taken from reference TRBV29-1 and TRBJ1-1, is SAVISQKPSRDICQRGTSLTIQCQVDSQVTMMFWYRQQPGQSLTLIATANQGSEATYESGFVIDKFPISRPNLTFSTLTVSNMSPEDSSIYLCSLGGGEGTEAFFGQGTRLTVV.

This clonotype appeared a few times. The rearrangement uses TRBV3-1 and TRBJ1-2; D is uncertain. The V gene lost 0 bases and the J gene lost 1 base, with 9 bases spanning the gap. CDR3 length: 15 amino acids. Germline V CDR1 and CDR2: LGHDT, YNNKEL (reference sequence). CDR3: CASSQDLAFNYGYTF. The CDR3 DNA is TGTGCCAGCAGCCAAGATTTAGCCTTTAACTATGGCTACACCTTC.

This clonotype was detected a few times. CDR3: CASSLAHQQFF. DNA for the CDR3: TGTGCCAGCAGCTTAGCCCACCAGCAGTTCTTC. V and J are TRBV7-2 and TRBJ2-1; D remains ambiguous. The CDR3 length is 11 residues. V shed 0 bases and J shed 11 bases, with 5 bases lying between them. In germline, CDR1 is SGHTA, CDR2 FQGNSA.

The chain is built from TRBV12-3 or TRBV12-4 and TRBJ1-2; the match to TRBD1 covers 10 bases. The CDR3 spans 14 residues. J gave up 8 bases and V 5 bases, and 8 bases lay outside the gene matches. CDR3 nucleotides: TGTGCCAGCAGTCCCTGGACAGGGGGTTCGGGCTACACCTTC. Protein: CASSPWTGGSGYTF.

The V and J genes are TRBV19 and TRBJ2-3; 7 bases align to TRBD1. CDR1 is LNHDA and CDR2 is SQIVND in the germline V gene (reference sequence). The CDR3 contains 16 residues. Trimming at V came to 3 bases and at J to 3 bases, leaving 9 bases not matched to a gene. In DNA, the CDR3 is TGTGCCAGTAGTATGCTTCGAGGGGGCTGGACAGATACGCAGTATTTT. Residues: CASSMLRGGWTDTQYF.

This chain links TRBV3-1 with TRBJ2-1, with TRBD2 identical over 9 bases. Looked up from germline, CDR1 is LGHDT and CDR2 is YNNKEL (reference sequence). This CDR3 contains 16 residues. With 2 bases clipped from V and 0 bases from J, the junction kept 2 bases outside the gene matches. The CDR3 here is CASSQLAGSSYNEQFF. CDR3 DNA sequence: TGTGCCAGCAGCCAACTAGCGGGGTCCTCCTACAATGAGCAGTTCTTC.

This clonotype was recorded many times. The chain joins TRBV5-1 to TRBJ2-5; 8 bases map to TRBD1. V trimming: 6 bases; J trimming: 2 bases; junction bases outside the gene matches: 6. The length of the CDR3 is 14 residues. Germline V gives CDR1 SGHRS, CDR2 YFSETQ. CDR3: CASNGQGPQETQYF. The CDR3 DNA follows: TGCGCCAGCAACGGACAGGGTCCTCAAGAGACCCAGTACTTC.